These T cell receptor beta chains were read from a single sample in a study of blood T cell repertoires in COVID-19. Using immunoSEQ multiplex PCR, the repertoire was profiled, and TCRdb retains in-frame clones only, with some absent. The table has 100,000 to 110,000 clones, roughly 79% seen once. The specimen sequenced was peripheral blood. The receptors come from a woman between 65 and 79 years old with acute or convalescent COVID-19. CDR3s include the opening cysteine and the closing phenylalanine or tryptophan. The order of the fields is CDR3 DNA, CDR3 protein, J gene, clone size, V gene, D gene. D genes are given only for firm matches. Only some rows state a clone size, as once, few, many or a class for expanded clones.

DNA: TGCGCCAGCAGCTTGGCCCCGGGACAGGAAACAGATACGCAGTATTTT; CDR3: CASSLAPGQETDTQYF; J: TRBJ2-3; size: .; V: TRBV5-1; D: TRBD1
DNA: TGTGCCTGGAGTGAGGACAGGAATGAAAAACTGTTTTTT; CDR3: CAWSEDRNEKLFF; J: TRBJ1-4; size: .; V: TRBV30; D: TRBD1
DNA: TGCGCCAGCAGCCAAGGGACAGGGGACACTGAAGCTTTCTTT; CDR3: CASSQGTGDTEAFF; J: TRBJ1-1; size: .; V: TRBV4-1; D: TRBD1
DNA: TGTGCTAGTGGTCTCCGGACGGGGGTCGGGAATCAGCCCCAGCATTTT; CDR3: CASGLRTGVGNQPQHF; J: TRBJ1-5; size: .; V: TRBV12-5; D: .
DNA: TGTGCCAGCAGCGTGACACTTCCAGGAAACACCATATATTTT; CDR3: CASSVTLPGNTIYF; J: TRBJ1-3; size: .; V: TRBV7-9; D: .
DNA: TGTGCCAGCAGCCCCAACAGGGAAACGATCGGCTACACCTTC; CDR3: CASSPNRETIGYTF; J: TRBJ1-2; size: .; V: TRBV7-8; D: .
DNA: TGTGCCAGTAGTATGGGACAGGGCACATATAATTCACCCCTCCACTTT; CDR3: CASSMGQGTYNSPLHF; J: TRBJ1-6; size: .; V: TRBV19; D: TRBD1
DNA: TGTGCCAGTAGTATGACAGTCTCTGGAAACACCATATATTTT; CDR3: CASSMTVSGNTIYF; J: TRBJ1-3; size: .; V: TRBV19; D: .
DNA: TGTGCCATCAGTGAAGGAGAGGCGACGGGGGGCATTCAGTACTTC; CDR3: CAISEGEATGGIQYF; J: TRBJ2-4; size: .; V: TRBV10-3; D: TRBD2
DNA: TGTGCCAGCAGCCAGAGGGGGCGCTTGGGCTACACCTTC; CDR3: CASSQRGRLGYTF; J: TRBJ1-2; size: few; V: TRBV6-5; D: TRBD1
DNA: TGTGCCAGCAGAACCGGGACAGGGGGCTTCGGAAACACCATATATTTT; CDR3: CASRTGTGGFGNTIYF; J: TRBJ1-3; size: .; V: TRBV11-1; D: TRBD1
DNA: TGTGCCAGCAGCTTAGTGGCAGGGTCCTTTGGAGCTTTCTTT; CDR3: CASSLVAGSFGAFF; J: TRBJ1-1; size: .; V: TRBV7-2; D: .
DNA: TGTGCCAGCAGCCAAGAAGGGGGCCGGCCCCAGCATTTT; CDR3: CASSQEGGRPQHF; J: TRBJ1-5; size: .; V: TRBV3-1/TRBV3-2; D: TRBD1
DNA: TGTGCCAGCAGCTTAGCGGGACTCAACACCGGGGAGCTGTTTTTT; CDR3: CASSLAGLNTGELFF; J: TRBJ2-2; size: .; V: TRBV11-1; D: .
DNA: TGTGCCAGCAGTTCCACAGGGTCTGGGGCCAACGTCCTGACTTTC; CDR3: CASSSTGSGANVLTF; J: TRBJ2-6; size: few; V: TRBV6-5; D: .
DNA: TGCGCCAGCAGCCAAGATCGGGGGGGGCAGGAGCAGTTCTTC; CDR3: CASSQDRGGQEQFF; J: TRBJ2-1; size: .; V: TRBV4-3; D: TRBD2
DNA: TGTGCCAGCAGGAGTACCGGGACTAGCGGGGGGGCGGAGCAGTTCTTC; CDR3: CASRSTGTSGGAEQFF; J: TRBJ2-1; size: .; V: TRBV28; D: TRBD2
DNA: TGCGCCAGCAGCTTGCGCGGGGAGCATTTAGAGACCCAGTACTTC; CDR3: CASSLRGEHLETQYF; J: TRBJ2-5; size: .; V: TRBV5-1; D: .
DNA: TGTGCCAGCAGCTTGGTGCCTAGCGGGGGCACAGATACGCAGTATTTT; CDR3: CASSLVPSGGTDTQYF; J: TRBJ2-3; size: few; V: TRBV5-4; D: TRBD2
DNA: TGTGCCAGCAGAGAGTTTAGCGGAGATACGCAGTATTTT; CDR3: CASREFSGDTQYF; J: TRBJ2-3; size: .; V: TRBV2; D: .
DNA: TGTGCCAGCAGTTACCGGACAGCCAATGGCTACACCTTC; CDR3: CASSYRTANGYTF; J: TRBJ1-2; size: .; V: TRBV6-5; D: .
DNA: TGTGCCAGCAGCGCCGCCGCGGGGGCCCATTCACCCCTCCACTTT; CDR3: CASSAAAGAHSPLHF; J: TRBJ1-6; size: once; V: TRBV21-1; D: .
DNA: TGTGCCAGCAGCTTCTTGGGGGCGGTACGGACTGAAGCTTTCTTT; CDR3: CASSFLGAVRTEAFF; J: TRBJ1-1; size: once; V: TRBV7-9; D: .
DNA: TGTGCCAGTCAGTGGTCGTCTGGAAACACCATATATTTT; CDR3: CASQWSSGNTIYF; J: TRBJ1-3; size: .; V: TRBV25-1; D: .
DNA: TGTGCCTGGATCGGTCCGGGGACTGAAGCTTTCTTT; CDR3: CAWIGPGTEAFF; J: TRBJ1-1; size: .; V: TRBV30; D: .
DNA: TGTGCCGGCCGGGACAGCAATGAAAAACTGTTTTTT; CDR3: CAGRDSNEKLFF; J: TRBJ1-4; size: once; V: TRBV2; D: TRBD1
DNA: TGTGCCAGCAGCCCCCAGAATGGCTACACCTTC; CDR3: CASSPQNGYTF; J: TRBJ1-2; size: .; V: TRBV2; D: .
DNA: TGTGCCAGCTCACCGGGACTAGCGGGGGTAGATACGCAGTATTTT; CDR3: CASSPGLAGVDTQYF; J: TRBJ2-3; size: .; V: TRBV18; D: TRBD2
DNA: TGTGCCAGCAGCGCAACAGGAAATCAGCCCCAGCATTTT; CDR3: CASSATGNQPQHF; J: TRBJ1-5; size: few; V: TRBV6-2/TRBV6-3; D: .
DNA: TGTGCCAGCAGTTCCACAGGTTCCTCATCCTACGAGCAGTACTTC; CDR3: CASSSTGSSSYEQYF; J: TRBJ2-7; size: few; V: TRBV27; D: .
DNA: TGTGCCATCAGTGAGTCTCGGGGGGGAGGGAATAATTCACCCCTCCACTTT; CDR3: CAISESRGGGNNSPLHF; J: TRBJ1-6; size: once; V: TRBV10-3; D: .
DNA: TGCGCCAGCAGCCGCGGACAGGCCGGGAACTATGGCTACACCTTC; CDR3: CASSRGQAGNYGYTF; J: TRBJ1-2; size: .; V: TRBV5-1; D: TRBD1
DNA: TGTGCCAGCACTCGTACGGGACAGGGGGGAGAAAAACTGTTTTTT; CDR3: CASTRTGQGGEKLFF; J: TRBJ1-4; size: once; V: TRBV5-4; D: TRBD1
DNA: TGTGCCACCAGCAGAGTCGCAGGGGGACGAAACACCATATATTTT; CDR3: CATSRVAGGRNTIYF; J: TRBJ1-3; size: .; V: TRBV15; D: TRBD1
DNA: TGTGCCAGTAGTACTACGGGGAACACTGAAGCTTTCTTT; CDR3: CASSTTGNTEAFF; J: TRBJ1-1; size: once; V: TRBV19; D: .
DNA: TGCGCCAGCAGCCGAGGTGACAGGGGGCTACCACTCTATGGCTACACCTTC; CDR3: CASSRGDRGLPLYGYTF; J: TRBJ1-2; size: .; V: TRBV5-1; D: TRBD1
DNA: TGTGCCAGCAGTGAAGCGGGCACCAACTATGGCTACACCTTC; CDR3: CASSEAGTNYGYTF; J: TRBJ1-2; size: .; V: TRBV6-1; D: .
DNA: TGTGCCAGCAGCTTAACGCGAAGCGGGTTAGAGCAGTTCTTC; CDR3: CASSLTRSGLEQFF; J: TRBJ2-1; size: .; V: TRBV7-3; D: .
DNA: TGTGCCAGCAGCCCCCCATACGGGACTAGTTTAACAGATACGCAGTATTTT; CDR3: CASSPPYGTSLTDTQYF; J: TRBJ2-3; size: .; V: TRBV9; D: TRBD2
DNA: TGTGCCAGCAGCTATCTCTATGGCTACACCTTC; CDR3: CASSYLYGYTF; J: TRBJ1-2; size: few; V: TRBV13; D: .
DNA: TGCGCCAGACAGGGGATCAGCAATCAGCCCCAGCATTTT; CDR3: CARQGISNQPQHF; J: TRBJ1-5; size: .; V: TRBV10-1; D: TRBD1
DNA: TGTGCCAGCAGTTTTTGGGTGACAGTAGGAAACACTGAAGCTTTCTTT; CDR3: CASSFWVTVGNTEAFF; J: TRBJ1-1; size: .; V: TRBV11-2; D: .
DNA: TGTGCCAGCAGTCGGGGGAGCTATGGCTACACCTTC; CDR3: CASSRGSYGYTF; J: TRBJ1-2; size: .; V: TRBV28; D: .
DNA: TGTGCCACTCTAGACAGGGGGCCTGGAAACACCATATATTTT; CDR3: CATLDRGPGNTIYF; J: TRBJ1-3; size: .; V: TRBV19; D: TRBD1
DNA: TGTGCCAGCAGCTTAGCTAGCGTCAGTGAGCAGTTCTTC; CDR3: CASSLASVSEQFF; J: TRBJ2-1; size: .; V: TRBV7-2; D: .
DNA: TGCAGCGTCGCATTAGATAGCAATCAGCCCCAGCATTTT; CDR3: CSVALDSNQPQHF; J: TRBJ1-5; size: .; V: TRBV29-1; D: .
DNA: TGTGCCAGCAGTTTTGTGGGGCAAAATCACTATAATTCACCCCTCCACTTT; CDR3: CASSFVGQNHYNSPLHF; J: TRBJ1-6; size: .; V: TRBV27; D: .
DNA: TGTGCCAGCAGCTTGGTTGTGGGGACAGGGGATACTGAAGCTTTCTTT; CDR3: CASSLVVGTGDTEAFF; J: TRBJ1-1; size: .; V: TRBV5-5; D: TRBD1
DNA: TGTGCCAGCAGCTCTGTAGCGGGGGGTAACAATGAGCAGTTCTTC; CDR3: CASSSVAGGNNEQFF; J: TRBJ2-1; size: .; V: TRBV7-2; D: TRBD2
DNA: TGTGCCAGCTCACGAGGACAGGGTAACGAGCAGTACTTC; CDR3: CASSRGQGNEQYF; J: TRBJ2-7; size: .; V: TRBV18; D: TRBD1
DNA: TGTGCCTGGAGTGTTGGGACAAGTTATTCACCCCTCCACTTT; CDR3: CAWSVGTSYSPLHF; J: TRBJ1-6; size: .; V: TRBV30; D: .
DNA: TGCGCCAGCAGCGGTCTCGGGCCGGGGGTCGAGACCCAGTACTTC; CDR3: CASSGLGPGVETQYF; J: TRBJ2-5; size: .; V: TRBV5-1; D: .
DNA: TGTGCCAGCAGCTTATTGCCGGGGGATAATGAGCAGTTCTTC; CDR3: CASSLLPGDNEQFF; J: TRBJ2-1; size: .; V: TRBV7-2; D: .
DNA: TGCGCCAGCAGCTTGGAAGGGGTGCCAGGGTATCATGGCTACACCTTC; CDR3: CASSLEGVPGYHGYTF; J: TRBJ1-2; size: .; V: TRBV5-1; D: .